One and the same sample provided the 18 T cell receptor beta chains below, sequenced in a study of a mutant IDH1 vaccine in newly diagnosed glioma. These TCRs are of unknown antigen specificity. As to time point: week 35, safety follow-up. All doses held 300 ug of mutant IDH1 20-mer peptide, with topical imiquimod. Libraries were prepared by immunoSEQ multiplex PCR; TCRdb keeps only in-frame clonotypes and omits some of them. The table has roughly 69,000 clones, around 90% seen once; the top ten hold roughly 2%. Sample: PBMCs, taken from a glioma patient whose treatment included an IDH1 peptide vaccine. These receptors were obtained from a man aged 25-45 years with glioma.

The chain has TRBV28 and TRBJ1-2; no reliable D call. Deletions cut 6 bases from V and 8 bases from J, with 22 bases between. The CDR3 covers 15 residues. Germline V gene lookup returns CDR1 MDHEN and CDR2 SYDVKM. CDR3 protein: CASRLLSRRENGYTF. The CDR3 DNA is TGTGCCAGCAGACTTCTCAGCCGGAGGGAGAACGGCTACACCTTC.

A note on this clone: Other DNA variants within this sample encode the same CDR3. The J gene is TRBJ2-7, the V gene TRBV27; 9 positions match TRBD2. The CDR3 totals 13 residues. The ends lost 3 bases at V and 6 bases at J; junction bases unmatched: 3. CDR1 and CDR2 (germline): MNHEY, SMNVEV (reference sequence). In DNA form, the CDR3 reads TGTGCCAGCAGTTTTGGGCGGGAGGGCGAGCAGTACTTC. Amino acids: CASSFGREGEQYF.

V and J are TRBV13 and TRBJ1-3; no reliable D call. The CDR3 spans 13 residues. Trimming stripped 0 bases from V and 3 bases from J, with 3 bases between. The germline V gene has CDR1 PRHDT and CDR2 FYEKMQ (reference sequence). The CDR3 DNA follows: TGTGCCAGCAGCTTAGGCCGTGGAAACACCATATATTTT. Encoded protein: CASSLGRGNTIYF.

V and J are TRBV5-5 and TRBJ2-6; D assignment may be TRBD1 or TRBD2 (5 bases each). The germline CDR1 and CDR2 sequences are SGHKS and YYEKEE (reference sequence). The CDR3 sequence is 18 residues long. With 1 base removed from V and 0 bases from J, the gap between germline ends came to 14 bases. The CDR3 DNA is TGTGCCAGCAGCTTGCGTCCGGGACCCGACTCTGGGGCCAACGTCCTGACTTTC. This gives the protein CASSLRPGPDSGANVLTF.

J is TRBJ2-7 and V is TRBV9; 8 nucleotides agree with TRBD2. The V gene end was trimmed by 2 bases and the J gene end by 2 bases; junction bases not matched to a gene: 3. Germline loops: CDR1 SGDLS, CDR2 YYNGEE. The CDR3 has 14 residues. In DNA form, the CDR3 reads TGTGCCAGCAGCGTCCTAGCGGGCCCCTACGAGCAGTACTTC. Its protein is CASSVLAGPYEQYF.

A single count supports this clone. The chain combines TRBV6-6 with TRBJ2-5; 14 positions agree with TRBD2. CDR1 and CDR2 from the germline V gene are MNHNY and SVGAGI (reference sequence). V trimming: 6 bases; J trimming: 3 bases; junction bases outside the gene matches: 3. The CDR3 runs to 15 residues. The CDR3 nucleotides read TGTGCCAGCAGCTGGACTAGCGGGGGGAAAGAGACCCAGTACTTC. It specifies CASSWTSGGKETQYF.

The chain employs TRBV5-1 and TRBJ2-7; the D call may be TRBD1 or TRBD2 (6 bases each). The CDR3 contains 14 residues. CDR1 and CDR2 from the germline V gene are SGHRS and YFSETQ. The V and J ends lost 4 bases and 3 bases respectively, with 14 bases between them. In nucleotides, the CDR3 is TGCGCCAGCAGCCGACTAGGACAGCGCTACGAGCAGTACTTC. Protein product: CASSRLGQRYEQYF.

The chain joins TRBV10-3 to TRBJ2-7; D is uncertain. The CDR3 covers 15 residues. Trimming took 0 bases from V and 2 from J, leaving 11 bases between them. From germline, CDR1 is ENHRY and CDR2 SYGVKD. As DNA, the CDR3 is TGTGCCATCAGTGAGTCGTGGGGTTTTGCCTACGAGCAGTACTTC. The encoded protein is CAISESWGFAYEQYF.

The V and J genes are TRBV10-3 and TRBJ2-2; D possibly corresponds to TRBD2 (6 bases). Between the trimmed V and J ends, which lost 3 bases and 2 bases, there was a span of 16 bases. This CDR3 comprises 17 residues. CDR1 ENHRY and CDR2 SYGVKD come from the germline V gene. The DNA of the CDR3 is TGTGCCATCAGTGAACGGGGAGGTCGCGTTAACACCGGGGAGCTGTTTTTT. Translation gives CAISERGGRVNTGELFF.

The rearrangement uses TRBV4-1 and TRBJ2-2, with 8 bases aligning to TRBD1. CDR1 is MGHRA, CDR2 YSYEKL, per germline. This CDR3 has 17 residues. The J segment lost 2 bases and the V segment lost 5 bases, leaving 10 bases of the junction unmatched. CDR3 sequence (DNA): TGCGCCAGCAGCTTCAAGATGACAGGGGACAACACCGGGGAGCTGTTTTTT. Translation gives CASSFKMTGDNTGELFF.

The chain links TRBV9 to TRBJ2-3; 11 bases map to TRBD2. Germline loops: CDR1 SGDLS, CDR2 YYNGEE. Losses at the gene ends were 0 bases for V and 4 bases for J; bases not matched to a gene: 1. The CDR3 covers 15 residues. This CDR3 reads CASSVDSGRADTQYF. For the CDR3, the DNA is TGTGCCAGCAGCGTAGATAGCGGGAGGGCAGATACGCAGTATTTT.

The V and J genes are TRBV7-9 and TRBJ2-1, with TRBD2 identical over 7 bases. Trimming took 3 bases from V and 8 from J; bases not matched to a gene: 4. The germline V gene has CDR1 SEHNR and CDR2 FQNEAQ (reference sequence). The length of the CDR3 is 13 residues. The CDR3 spells CASSFQTSYEQFF. The CDR3 DNA reads TGTGCCAGCAGCTTTCAGACTAGCTATGAGCAGTTCTTC. Combining the CDR3 with reference TRBV7-9 and TRBJ2-1 gives the whole variable domain DTGVSQNPRHKITKRGQNVTFRCDPISEHNRLYWYRQTLGQGPEFLTYFQNEAQLEKSRLLSDRFSAERPKGSFSTLEIQRTEQGDSAMYLCASSFQTSYEQFFGPGTRLTVL.

The chain joins TRBV11-3 to TRBJ2-1, with a weak D call TRBD2 (5 bases). The V end lost 5 bases, the J end lost 2 bases, and 16 bases lay between the germline ends. Germline lookup yields CDR1 SGHNT and CDR2 YENEEA. This CDR3 comprises 16 residues. Here the CDR3 reads CASSLRKGSTYNEQFF. As DNA, the CDR3 is TGTGCCAGCAGCCTCCGGAAAGGGAGCACCTACAATGAGCAGTTCTTC.

V and J are TRBV9 and TRBJ2-3, with 10 bases aligning to TRBD1. CDR3 length: 14 residues. V lost 3 bases and J lost 3; bases outside the gene matches: 1. Germline V gene lookup returns CDR1 SGDLS and CDR2 YYNGEE. CDR3: CASSGTGGTDTQYF. CDR3 coding DNA: TGTGCCAGCAGCGGGACAGGGGGGACAGATACGCAGTATTTT.

The chain links TRBV30 to TRBJ2-7, with a possible D match to TRBD1 (5 bases). Germline CDR1 GTSNPN, CDR2 SVGIG (reference sequence). V lost 2 bases and J 2 bases, leaving 13 bases between the germline ends. This CDR3 is built from 14 residues. CDR3 amino acids: CAWSPGIGAYEQYF. The CDR3 DNA reads TGTGCCTGGAGTCCAGGGATTGGGGCCTACGAGCAGTACTTC.

The V gene is TRBV18, the J gene TRBJ2-7; D may be TRBD2 (6 bases). The CDR3 runs 14 residues. Trimming shortened V by 2 bases and J by 5 bases, and 13 bases separated the two germline ends. Germline V gene sequence: CDR1 KGHSH, CDR2 LQKENI. CDR3 DNA sequence: TGTGCCAGCTCACCAAGGGGACTCGCCCACGAGCAGTACTTC. Residues: CASSPRGLAHEQYF.

V usage is TRBV9 and J usage is TRBJ2-2; 9 positions agree with TRBD1. Germline CDR1 is SGDLS and CDR2 is YYNGEE. The CDR3 is made up of 17 amino acids. Trimming took 4 bases from V and 3 from J; bases not matched to a gene: 10. CDR3 coding DNA: TGTGCCAGCAGCCCCTACAGGGGACAGGGATACACCGGGGAGCTGTTTTTT. Protein product: CASSPYRGQGYTGELFF.

This chain's CDR3 is CASSLSGGLGTEAFF. DNA of the CDR3: TGTGCCAGCAGTTTATCCGGGGGTCTCGGCACTGAAGCTTTCTTT. This chain connects TRBV27 to TRBJ1-1; tentatively, D is TRBD1 (5 bases). This CDR3 is built from 15 residues. Trimming stripped 0 bases from V and 4 bases from J, with 12 bases between. CDR1 and CDR2 (germline): MNHEY, SMNVEV (reference sequence).